By sample share, the clone carrying this T cell receptor (beta chain) is large. This sample is drawn from a study of spatial heterogeneity in lung cancer. For the study at large: Detection consistently captured more beta-chain sequences than alpha-chain sequences. Raw reads contained each unique TCR and UMI combination more than ten times on average.

One entry per CDR3 protein, called by TCRdb with MiXCR from the 5' RACE reads. The table includes 3,000 or so distinct CDR3 sequences, roughly 4.7% detected once. Indicated time point: sample taken at primary tumor resection. Patients with untreated early-stage non-small cell lung cancer, numbering some 72, were the donors. Extraction of whole RNA from tumor, nontumor lung or frozen PBMC preceded unsorted sequencing. The CDR3 extends over 14 amino acids. The V gene's germline CDR1 is SGHTA and CDR2 FQGTGA. The V gene lost 5 bases and the J gene lost 5 bases, with 13 bases spanning the gap. This chain links TRBV7-3 with TRBJ1-3; D unresolved. The sequence was collected from a male donor with early-stage non-small cell lung cancer. The sample consisted of normal lung tissue next to the tumor, taken at surgery. As DNA, the CDR3 is TGTGCCAGCAGCCCCGAGGCCGGTAGAAACACCATATATTTT. Amino acids: CASSPEAGRNTIYF.